The 21 T cell receptor beta chains below were found in one sample sequenced in a study of blood T cell repertoires in COVID-19. Assay used: immunoSEQ multiplex PCR; TCRdb lists only in-frame clones, some missing. Seen here are some 150,000 clones, 86% observed once, and the top ten hold roughly 8.7%. The sequenced sample consisted of peripheral blood. These receptors were collected from a woman in her sixties with acute or convalescent COVID-19.

This clone has a handful of counts. The V gene is TRBV6-5, the J gene TRBJ1-5; 7 bases map to TRBD1. This CDR3 has 13 residues. CDR1 MNHEY and CDR2 SVGAGI come from the germline V gene. The junction had 6 bases not matched to a gene; V was cut back by 8 bases and J by 5 bases. This CDR3 is CASYDREHQPQHF. CDR3 sequence (DNA): TGTGCCAGCTACGACAGGGAGCATCAGCCCCAGCATTTT.

This chain connects TRBV9 to TRBJ2-1, with D possibly being TRBD1 (5 bases). This CDR3 has 13 residues. The V gene lost 0 bases and the J gene lost 9 bases, with 10 bases spanning the gap. CDR1 and CDR2 from the germline V gene are SGDLS and YYNGEE. The CDR3, as DNA: TGTGCCAGCAGCGTAGGATTTAGGGGTGAGCAGTTCTTC. This encodes CASSVGFRGEQFF. Based on the CDR3 plus reference TRBV9 and TRBJ2-1, the full variable domain is DSGVTQTPKHLITATGQRVTLRCSPRSGDLSVYWYQQSLDQGLQFLIQYYNGEERAKGNILERFSAQQFPDLHSELNLSSLELGDSALYFCASSVGFRGEQFFGPGTRLTVL.

The V gene is TRBV4-2, the J gene TRBJ2-5; no clear D. Per the germline V gene, CDR1 is LGHNA and CDR2 is YNFKEQ. V lost 1 base to trimming and J lost 2 bases, with 8 bases between them. CDR3 length: 14 residues. The CDR3 region has the DNA TGTGCCAGCAGCCAAGTCTCACAGCAAGAGACCCAGTACTTC. Translating gives CASSQVSQQETQYF.

CDR3 coding DNA: TGTGCCAGCAGCCAACTATGGGACTCAGAGACCCAGTACTTC. Amino acids: CASSQLWDSETQYF. The rearrangement joins TRBV7-2 to TRBJ2-5; a possible D gene is TRBD2 (6 bases). CDR3 length: 14 residues. V was pared by 5 bases and J by 4 bases, with 14 bases between. Per germline, CDR1 SGHTA and CDR2 FQGNSA.

The chain has TRBV11-2 and TRBJ2-1; D is ambiguous. Germline values: CDR1 SGHAT, CDR2 FQNNGV. The CDR3 is 11 residues long. V shed 9 bases and J shed 5 bases, with 8 bases lying between them. In DNA, the CDR3 is TGTGCCAGTACACGGGACAATGAGCAGTTCTTC. Translation: CASTRDNEQFF.

The chain is built from TRBV20-1 and TRBJ1-1; D ambiguous. CDR3 size: 11 residues. CDR1 is DFQATT, CDR2 SNEGSKA, per germline (reference sequence). V was shortened by 8 bases and J by 3 bases, with 10 bases between the two germline ends. CDR3 residues: CSRERDTEAFF. Here the CDR3 DNA reads TGCAGTCGGGAAAGGGACACTGAAGCTTTCTTT.

The chain is built from TRBV11-2 and TRBJ1-5, with a weak D call TRBD1 (5 bases). Germline V CDR1 and CDR2: SGHAT, FQNNGV. The CDR3 runs to 15 residues. Trimming removed 4 bases from V and 6 bases from J, with 16 bases in between. CDR3 DNA: TGTGCCAGCAGCTCTGGCGGGGGATCGTTTCAGCCCCAGCATTTT. Its protein is CASSSGGGSFQPQHF.

CDR3 protein: CASSGRTIRGGRRSGELFF. CDR3 bases: TGTGCCAGCAGCGGCCGGACTATCCGGGGGGGCCGTAGAAGCGGGGAGCTGTTTTTT. This rearrangement joins TRBV21-1 to TRBJ2-2; TRBD2 is the table's D call, not checked against the DNA. TRBV21-1 is termed a pseudogene. CDR3 length equals 19 residues.

The chain couples TRBV19 to TRBJ2-5; TRBD2 might be the D (7 bases). Germline assignment: CDR1 LNHDA and CDR2 SQIVND (reference sequence). The germline V and J ends were trimmed by 3 bases and 5 bases, with 16 bases remaining between them. This CDR3 is built from 15 residues. The CDR3 spells CASSIGRGGAETQYF. CDR3 in DNA: TGTGCCAGTAGTATTGGGAGAGGGGGGGCCGAGACCCAGTACTTC.

V gene TRBV5-1 combines with J gene TRBJ2-5; the match to TRBD2 covers 7 bases. This CDR3 is 13 amino acids long. Germline loops: CDR1 SGHRS, CDR2 YFSETQ. V shed 4 bases, J shed 1 base, and the junction held 1 base outside the gene matches. CDR3 sequence (DNA): TGCGCCAGCAGCACGGGGGGCCAAGAGACCCAGTACTTC. Translation: CASSTGGQETQYF.

V and J are TRBV7-9 and TRBJ2-7, with a tentative D call TRBD1 (6 bases). CDR3 length: 14 amino acids. V gave up 1 base and J gave up 2 bases, with 9 bases separating them. The V gene's germline CDR1 is SEHNR and CDR2 FQNEAQ (reference sequence). The CDR3, as DNA: TGTGCCAGCAGCTTAGACAGGGTCCCCTACGAGCAGTACTTC. Its protein product is CASSLDRVPYEQYF.

Worth noting for this clone: The junction shows a germline mismatch at one end, possibly a read error. The chain carries TRBV7-9 and TRBJ2-1, with 10 bases fitting TRBD2. Germline V gene lookup returns CDR1 SEHNR and CDR2 FQNEAQ (reference sequence). The CDR3 is 19 residues long. CDR3 protein: CASTLELGLAVFSYNEQFF. In nucleotides, the CDR3 is TGTGCCAGCACCTTAGAATTAGGACTAGCGGTGTTCTCCTACAATGAGCAGTTCTTC.

V and J are TRBV6-6 and TRBJ2-7, with D perhaps matching TRBD1 (6 bases). CDR1 and CDR2 from the germline V gene are MNHNY and SVGAGI (reference sequence). Trimming removed 0 bases from V and 4 bases from J, with 13 bases in between. The CDR3 totals 15 residues. The CDR3 DNA reads TGTGCCAGCAGTTACTCGATTGGACAGTTATACGAGCAGTACTTC. Protein product: CASSYSIGQLYEQYF.

The rearrangement uses TRBV14 and TRBJ2-1; TRBD2 is a possible D gene (5 bases). Germline CDR1 reads SGHDN; CDR2 reads FVKESK. This CDR3 contains 17 residues. V dropped 0 bases and J dropped 3 bases, with 15 bases sitting between them. Here the CDR3 reads CASSQDIATAGYNEQFF. The CDR3 bases are TGTGCCAGCAGCCAAGATATTGCCACCGCGGGCTACAATGAGCAGTTCTTC. Full variable domain (outside the CDR3, taken from reference TRBV14 and TRBJ2-1): EAGVTQFPSHSVIEKGQTVTLRCDPISGHDNLYWYRRVMGKEIKFLLHFVKESKQDESGMPNNRFLAERTGGTYSTLKVQPAELEDSGVYFCASSQDIATAGYNEQFFGPGTRLTVL.

The rearrangement uses TRBV5-5 and TRBJ2-7; no reliable D call. This CDR3 comprises 15 residues. V lost 3 bases to trimming and J lost 2 bases, with 15 bases between them. Per germline, CDR1 SGHKS and CDR2 YYEKEE (reference sequence). The CDR3 sequence is CASSSELVLTYEQYF. Written as DNA, the CDR3 is TGTGCCAGCAGCTCGGAGTTGGTCCTAACCTACGAGCAGTACTTC.

This clone was recorded once. The gene calls are TRBV6-5 and TRBJ1-1; TRBD1 might be the D (5 bases). Germline CDR1 reads MNHEY; CDR2 reads SVGAGI. Trimming removed 0 bases at V and 10 bases at J, with 9 bases between. This CDR3 region has 12 residues. CDR3 region: CASSYSQGAAFF. In DNA form, the CDR3 reads TGTGCCAGCAGTTACTCTCAGGGCGCAGCTTTCTTT.

The CDR3 is CASSLGSGREDYGYTF. The CDR3 DNA follows: TGTGCCAGCAGCTTGGGTAGCGGCAGGGAAGACTATGGCTACACCTTC. This chain connects TRBV5-4 to TRBJ1-2; D might be TRBD1 (5 bases). The ends were cut back, 0 bases at V and 3 bases at J, with 15 bases in the middle. This CDR3 comprises 16 residues. Looked up from germline, CDR1 is SGHNT and CDR2 is YYREEE (reference sequence).

J is TRBJ2-1 and V is TRBV9; 9 bases match TRBD2. V gave up 0 bases and J gave up 2 bases; unmatched junction bases: 6. Germline V gene lookup returns CDR1 SGDLS and CDR2 YYNGEE. The CDR3 length is 17 residues. The CDR3 region is CASSVDAGGRPYNEQFF. The CDR3 DNA sequence: TGTGCCAGCAGCGTAGATGCGGGGGGGCGGCCCTACAATGAGCAGTTCTTC. The full variable domain, completed using reference TRBV9 and TRBJ2-1, is DSGVTQTPKHLITATGQRVTLRCSPRSGDLSVYWYQQSLDQGLQFLIQYYNGEERAKGNILERFSAQQFPDLHSELNLSSLELGDSALYFCASSVDAGGRPYNEQFFGPGTRLTVL.

This chain uses TRBV11-3 with TRBJ2-6; unclear D gene. Germline values: CDR1 SGHNT, CDR2 YENEEA. Trimming cost V 1 base and J 1 base, with 5 bases left between them. The CDR3 extends over 15 amino acids. CDR3 nucleotides: TGTGCCAGCAGCTTAGTGTCGTCTGGGGCCAACGTCCTGACTTTC. Protein: CASSLVSSGANVLTF. The entire variable domain, with the rest obtained from reference TRBV11-3 and TRBJ2-6, is as follows: EAGVVQSPRYKIIEKKQPVAFWCNPISGHNTLYWYLQNLGQGPELLIRYENEEAVDDSQLPKDRFSAERLKGVDSTLKIQPAELGDSAVYLCASSLVSSGANVLTFGAGSRLTVL.

This clone showed up just once. The chain has TRBV5-4 and TRBJ2-7, with D maybe TRBD2 (6 bases). This CDR3 comprises 16 residues. The germline V gene encodes CDR1 SGHNT and CDR2 YYREEE (reference sequence). Trimming removed 4 bases from V and 2 bases from J, with 19 bases in between. This CDR3 is CASSRVGGYSTYEQYF. Written as DNA, the CDR3 is TGTGCCAGCAGCCGCGTCGGGGGATATAGTACCTACGAGCAGTACTTC.

V is TRBV7-9 and J is TRBJ2-3; D remains ambiguous. The V and J ends lost 5 bases and 4 bases respectively, with 7 bases between them. In germline, CDR1 is SEHNR, CDR2 FQNEAQ (reference sequence). CDR3 length: 12 amino acids. CDR3 coding DNA: TGTGCCAGCAGCGACAACGCAGATACGCAGTATTTT. The encoded protein is CASSDNADTQYF. Using reference TRBV7-9 and TRBJ2-3 for the parts outside the CDR3, the full variable domain is DTGVSQNPRHKITKRGQNVTFRCDPISEHNRLYWYRQTLGQGPEFLTYFQNEAQLEKSRLLSDRFSAERPKGSFSTLEIQRTEQGDSAMYLCASSDNADTQYFGPGTRLTVL.